Sequencing of this T cell receptor beta chain was carried out in a study of blood T cell repertoires in COVID-19. Overall study context: Sites in the United States, Italy and Spain provided acute and convalescent COVID-19 samples. T cells, B-cell-depleted T cells, or PBMCs supplied cDNA or gDNA.

In the authors' methods: From reference gene primer amplification, estimates of nucleated cell counts were derived. Repertoires were generated with immunoSEQ multiplex PCR, while TCRdb's copy carries only in-frame clones and drops some. V and J calls and clone size are given by that table; D and trimming were obtained from the DNA. This repertoire shows fewer than 300,000 clones, less than 85% found once; its top ten account for about 2.5%. The CDR3 length is 14 residues. The ends lost 3 bases at V and 1 base at J; junction bases unmatched: 2. Germline V CDR1 and CDR2: SEHNR, FQNEAQ (reference sequence). Cohort assignment relied on participant-reported clinical history.

This receptor was taken from a woman between 45 and 65 years old who had recovered from COVID-19. The sample was PBMCs or T cells enriched from blood (not recorded which). The chain recombines TRBV7-9 with TRBJ1-1; 7 bases fit TRBD1. The DNA for the CDR3 is TGTGCCAGCAGCTTCACAGGGGAGAACACTGAAGCTTTCTTT. It codes for CASSFTGENTEAFF.